This T cell receptor beta chain derives from a study of blood T cell repertoires in COVID-19. Study-level background: The United States, Italy and Spain supplied acute and convalescent COVID-19 samples. PBMCs, B-cell-depleted T cells, or T cells were the source of the cDNA or gDNA that made up the material.

This clone was detected only once. Study processing details: Quantification of nucleated cells was approximated via reference gene primer amplification. Data came from immunoSEQ multiplex PCR; TCRdb stores just in-frame clones and leaves some out. That table furnishes V, J and clone size, whereas the DNA furnished D and trimming. The repertoire holds around 82,000 clones, with 89% as singletons. The source of this sequence is a man aged 65 to 79 with active or convalescent COVID-19. Input material: peripheral blood.

CDR3 sequence: CASSFQQGARETQYF. In DNA form, the CDR3 reads TGTGCCAGCAGCTTCCAACAGGGGGCTAGGGAGACCCAGTACTTC. The genes are TRBV11-1 and TRBJ2-5; TRBD1 matches at 9 bases. Germline V gene lookup returns CDR1 SGHAT and CDR2 FQDESV (reference sequence). This CDR3 is built from 15 residues. V trimming: 3 bases; J trimming: 5 bases; junction bases outside the gene matches: 7.